This record concerns one T cell receptor (beta chain) sequence. The CDR3 is made up of 13 amino acids. V was shortened by 3 bases and J by 8 bases, with 11 bases between the two germline ends. Germline V CDR1 and CDR2: SGHTA, FQGTGA. Donors in Cohort 3 who had recovered were those with two negative PCRs, healthcare professional clearance, or resolution of their symptoms. These data belong to a study of blood T cell repertoires in COVID-19. Study summary: The cDNA or gDNA used as material had been derived from T cells, B-cell-depleted T cells, or PBMCs.

TCRdb's copy holds only in-frame clones and misses some; the assay was immunoSEQ multiplex PCR. There are approximately 200,000 clones in the sample; roughly four fifths occur only once, and about 9.3% lies in the top ten. Sequenced material: PBMCs or T cells enriched from blood (not recorded which). The chain is built from TRBV7-3 and TRBJ2-1; D gene unclear. The TCR originated in a man aged 35 to 55 who had recovered from COVID-19. In nucleotides, the CDR3 is TGTGCCAGCAGCTTGAGGCCCGAGGATGAGCAGTTCTTC. Translating gives CASSLRPEDEQFF.